What follows are 13 T cell receptor beta chains derived from one specimen sequenced in a study of blood T cell repertoires in COVID-19. TCRdb's copy holds only in-frame clones and misses some; the assay was immunoSEQ multiplex PCR. The table shows 150,000 to 200,000 clones, with 75% to 90% occurring only once. The specimen sequenced was PBMCs or T cells enriched from blood (not recorded which). These receptors came from a man between 40 and 49 years old who had recovered from COVID-19.

This clone is a singleton in its sample. This chain joins TRBV24-1 and TRBJ1-1; 7 bases fit TRBD1. The J segment lost 11 bases and the V segment lost 3 bases, leaving 2 bases of the junction unmatched. The CDR3 is made up of 11 amino acids. CDR1 is KGHDR and CDR2 is SFDVKD in the germline V gene. DNA for the CDR3: TGTGCCACCAGTGATACAGGGGCGGCTTTCTTT. This gives the protein CATSDTGAAFF.

The chain joins TRBV28 to TRBJ2-7; 7 nucleotides align to TRBD1. The germline V gene encodes CDR1 MDHEN and CDR2 SYDVKM. J lost 2 bases, V lost 5 bases, and 9 bases had no gene match. CDR3 length: 15 residues. CDR3 protein: CASSRQGNVAYEQYF. CDR3 DNA sequence: TGTGCCAGCAGTCGACAGGGTAACGTGGCCTACGAGCAGTACTTC.

There are a few counts of this clone. The V gene is TRBV6-5, the J gene TRBJ2-5; no reliable D call. This CDR3 is built from 12 residues. Germline values: CDR1 MNHEY, CDR2 SVGAGI. V lost 0 bases, J lost 5 bases, and 4 bases lay in between. The DNA for the CDR3 is TGTGCCAGCAGTTACTCGGAGGAGACCCAGTACTTC. It codes for CASSYSEETQYF.

The CDR3 here is CASSLEFIPWAAFF. CDR3 nucleotide sequence: TGTGCCAGCAGCTTGGAATTTATCCCTTGGGCAGCTTTCTTT. The chain carries TRBV5-5 and TRBJ1-1, with D hard to call. The ends were cut back, 0 bases at V and 10 bases at J, with 16 bases in the middle. This CDR3 region has 14 residues. Germline V CDR1 and CDR2: SGHKS, YYEKEE (reference sequence). Full variable domain (remainder filled in from reference TRBV5-5 and TRBJ1-1): DAGVTQSPTHLIKTRGQQVTLRCSPISGHKSVSWYQQVLGQGPQFIFQYYEKEERGRGNFPDRFSARQFPNYSSELNVNALLLGDSALYLCASSLEFIPWAAFFGQGTRLTVV.

This sequence joins TRBV5-1 and TRBJ1-1; D call uncertain. The CDR3 contains 12 residues. Between the trimmed V and J ends, which lost 4 bases and 0 bases, there was a span of 4 bases. Germline V gene data show CDR1 as SGHRS and CDR2 as YFSETQ. The CDR3 DNA follows: TGCGCCAGCAGCGGCATGAACACTGAAGCTTTCTTT. This codes for CASSGMNTEAFF.

This chain joins TRBV19 and TRBJ2-5; the match to TRBD2 covers 7 bases. J was trimmed by 2 bases and V by 1 base; bases with no gene match: 1. Germline V gene lookup returns CDR1 LNHDA and CDR2 SQIVND (reference sequence). The CDR3 runs to 14 residues. The CDR3 sequence: CASSIGGGQETQYF. The DNA for the CDR3 is TGTGCCAGTAGTATAGGGGGAGGGCAAGAGACCCAGTACTTC.

The V gene is TRBV10-2, the J gene TRBJ2-1; 11 bases map to TRBD2. Germline loops: CDR1 WSHSY, CDR2 SAAADI. V was clipped by 2 bases and J by 4 bases; unmatched bases: 4. CDR3 length: 16 residues. The CDR3 DNA follows: TGCGCCAGCAGTGAGGTTAGCGGGAGGGCTTACAATGAGCAGTTCTTC. It specifies CASSEVSGRAYNEQFF.

This chain uses TRBV6-5 with TRBJ2-3, with 9 bases lining up with TRBD1. Germline loops: CDR1 MNHEY, CDR2 SVGAGI. The CDR3 length is 15 residues. Trimming cost V 4 bases and J 3 bases; bases outside gene matches: 5. CDR3 sequence (DNA): TGTGCCAGCAGTTTCCCGGGACAGGGTACAGATACGCAGTATTTT. Residues: CASSFPGQGTDTQYF.

This chain links TRBV3-1 (or the pseudogene TRBV3-2) with TRBJ1-1, with D uncertain. Per germline, CDR1 LGHDT and CDR2 YNNKEL (reference sequence). V lost 5 bases to trimming and J lost 4 bases, with 8 bases between them. This CDR3 comprises 12 residues. The CDR3 DNA reads as TGTGCCAGCAGCTCGGGGTCCACTGAAGCTTTCTTT. Amino acids: CASSSGSTEAFF.

A single count supports this clone. The chain links TRBV27 to TRBJ1-1; perhaps TRBD1 as D (5 bases). Looked up from germline, CDR1 is MNHEY and CDR2 is SMNVEV (reference sequence). The CDR3 is 14 amino acids. V was trimmed by 2 bases and J by 0 bases, leaving 7 bases between them. The CDR3 spells CASSLGAMNTEAFF. In nucleotides, the CDR3 is TGTGCCAGCAGTTTAGGGGCCATGAACACTGAAGCTTTCTTT.

The chain joins TRBV7-8 to TRBJ1-5; no clear D gene. The CDR3 is 14 amino acids. From germline, CDR1 is SGHVS and CDR2 FQNEAQ. V was clipped by 6 bases and J by 0 bases, with 9 bases between them. CDR3 DNA: TGTGCCAGCAGACTCGGGAGTAGCAATCAGCCCCAGCATTTT. This translates into CASRLGSSNQPQHF.

The V and J genes are TRBV2 and TRBJ2-1; 10 bases line up with TRBD2. Looked up from germline, CDR1 is SNHLY and CDR2 is FYNNEI. This CDR3 contains 15 residues. V lost 1 base and J lost 4; bases outside the gene matches: 1. CDR3 sequence reads: CASSEGTSGYNEQFF. Here the CDR3 DNA reads TGTGCCAGCAGTGAAGGGACTAGCGGATACAATGAGCAGTTCTTC.

This chain's CDR3 is CASSLAVAGETQYF. CDR3 bases: TGCGCCAGCAGCTTGGCGGTAGCGGGAGAGACCCAGTACTTC. This chain links TRBV5-1 with TRBJ2-5; 7 positions match TRBD2. With 0 bases clipped from V and 4 bases from J, the junction kept 3 bases outside the gene matches. The CDR3 consists of 14 residues. The germline V gene encodes CDR1 SGHRS and CDR2 YFSETQ.